A selection of T cell receptor beta chains follows, all from one sample in a study of beta chain features in type 1 diabetes. Clones were sequenced by immunoSEQ multiplex PCR, and TCRdb holds only the in-frame ones, with some missing. The sample lists around 140,000 clones; 13% were seen once. Sequencing was performed on central memory CD4+ T cells from blood. These receptors were collected from a man in his late teens or twenties with type 1 diabetes. CDR3s include the opening cysteine and the closing phenylalanine or tryptophan.

V gene	J gene	CDR3 protein
TRBV18	TRBJ1-1	CASSPPSGQRTEAFF
TRBV7-9	TRBJ1-5	CASSNQNQPQHF
TRBV5-1	TRBJ2-4	CASIRYGATQYF
TRBV6-6	TRBJ2-3	CASSYRDGTDTQYF
TRBV6-6	TRBJ2-5	CASRLPTGPEGTQYF
TRBV7-9	TRBJ2-7	CASSFPPWQYF
TRBV5-1	TRBJ2-5	CASSLPTGQVGETQYF
TRBV5-4	TRBJ2-7	CASSLDPGSVEQYF
TRBV5-1	TRBJ1-4	CASSLEARGNEKLFF
TRBV4-2	TRBJ2-3	CASSQTGGGAWDTQYF
TRBV7-2	TRBJ2-2	CASSLDRALTGELFF
TRBV30	TRBJ1-2	CAWRQFAIYGYTF
TRBV27	TRBJ2-2	CASSLIMPYTGELFF
TRBV4-1	TRBJ1-6	CASSQELRGQRNSPLHF
TRBV7-2	TRBJ1-3	CASSPGQGISNTIYF
TRBV15	TRBJ2-1	CATSRPGTGDFGDRFF
TRBV18	TRBJ1-1	CASSQGLGDTEAFF